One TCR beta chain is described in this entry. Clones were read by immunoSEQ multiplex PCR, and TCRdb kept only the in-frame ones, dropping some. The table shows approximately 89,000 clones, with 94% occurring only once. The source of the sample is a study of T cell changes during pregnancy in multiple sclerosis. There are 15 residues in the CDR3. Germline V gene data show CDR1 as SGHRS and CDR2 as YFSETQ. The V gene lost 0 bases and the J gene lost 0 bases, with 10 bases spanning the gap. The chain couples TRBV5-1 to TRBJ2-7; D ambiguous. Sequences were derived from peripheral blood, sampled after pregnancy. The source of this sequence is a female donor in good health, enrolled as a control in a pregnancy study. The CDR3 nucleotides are TGCGCCAGCAGCTTGGCCATCTCTACCTCCTACGAGCAGTACTTC. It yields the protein CASSLAISTSYEQYF. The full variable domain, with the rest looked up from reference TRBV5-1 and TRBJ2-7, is KAGVTQTPRYLIKTRGQQVTLSCSPISGHRSVSWYQQTPGQGLQFLFEYFSETQRNKGNFPGRFSGRQFSNSRSEMNVSTLELGDSALYLCASSLAISTSYEQYFGPGTRLTVT.